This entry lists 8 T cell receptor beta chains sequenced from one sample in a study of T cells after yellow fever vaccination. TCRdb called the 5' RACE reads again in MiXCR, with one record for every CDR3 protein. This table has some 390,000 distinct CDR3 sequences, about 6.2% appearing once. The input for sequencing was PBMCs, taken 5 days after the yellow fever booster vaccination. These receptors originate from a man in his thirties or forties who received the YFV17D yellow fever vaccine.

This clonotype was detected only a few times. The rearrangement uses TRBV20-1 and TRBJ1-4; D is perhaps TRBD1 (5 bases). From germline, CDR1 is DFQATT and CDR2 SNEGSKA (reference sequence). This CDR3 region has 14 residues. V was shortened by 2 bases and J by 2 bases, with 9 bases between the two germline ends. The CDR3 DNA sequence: TGCAGTGCTAGACTGACAGCCACTAATGAAAAACTGTTTTTT. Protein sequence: CSARLTATNEKLFF.

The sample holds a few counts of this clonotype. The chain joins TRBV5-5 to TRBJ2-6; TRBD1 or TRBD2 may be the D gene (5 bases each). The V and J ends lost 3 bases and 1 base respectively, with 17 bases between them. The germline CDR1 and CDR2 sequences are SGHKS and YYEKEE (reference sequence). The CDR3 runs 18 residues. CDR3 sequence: CASSSGTFYPSGANVLTF. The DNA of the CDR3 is TGTGCCAGCAGCTCTGGGACGTTCTACCCTTCTGGGGCCAACGTCCTGACTTTC.

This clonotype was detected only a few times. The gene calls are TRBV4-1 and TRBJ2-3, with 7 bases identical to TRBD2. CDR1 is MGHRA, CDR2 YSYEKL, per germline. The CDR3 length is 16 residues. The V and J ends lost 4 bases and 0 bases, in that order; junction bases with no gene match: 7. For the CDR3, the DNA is TGCGCCAGCAGCCCCGGGACTATCTCAAGCACAGATACGCAGTATTTT. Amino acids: CASSPGTISSTDTQYF.

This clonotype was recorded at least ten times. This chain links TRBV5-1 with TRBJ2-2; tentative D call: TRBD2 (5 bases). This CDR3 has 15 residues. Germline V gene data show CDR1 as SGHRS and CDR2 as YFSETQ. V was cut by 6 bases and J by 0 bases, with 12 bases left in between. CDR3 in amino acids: CASKPTGSNTGELFF. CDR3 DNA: TGCGCCAGCAAACCTACGGGATCGAACACCGGGGAGCTGTTTTTT.

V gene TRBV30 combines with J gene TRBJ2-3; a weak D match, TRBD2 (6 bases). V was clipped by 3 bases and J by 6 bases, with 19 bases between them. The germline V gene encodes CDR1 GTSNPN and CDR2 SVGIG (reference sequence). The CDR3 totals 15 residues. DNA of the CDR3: TGTGCCTGGAGACCAGGGACTGACCTAAGGGATACGCAGTATTTT. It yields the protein CAWRPGTDLRDTQYF.

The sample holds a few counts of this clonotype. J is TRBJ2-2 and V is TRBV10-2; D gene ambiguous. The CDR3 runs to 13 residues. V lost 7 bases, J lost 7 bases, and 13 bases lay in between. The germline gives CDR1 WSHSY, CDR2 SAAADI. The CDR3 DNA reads TGCGCCAGCAAGGTATCCAGTGGCGGGGAGCTGTTTTTT. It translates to CASKVSSGGELFF.

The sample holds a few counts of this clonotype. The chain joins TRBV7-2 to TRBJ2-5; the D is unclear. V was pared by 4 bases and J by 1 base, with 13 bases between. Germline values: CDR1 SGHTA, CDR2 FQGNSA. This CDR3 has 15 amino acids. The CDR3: CASSSQVAAQETQYF. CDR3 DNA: TGTGCCAGCAGCTCGCAGGTGGCGGCCCAAGAGACCCAGTACTTC.

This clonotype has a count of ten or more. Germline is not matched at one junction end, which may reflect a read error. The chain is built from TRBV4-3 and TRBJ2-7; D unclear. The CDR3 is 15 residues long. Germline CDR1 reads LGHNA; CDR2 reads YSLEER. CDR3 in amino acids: CASSQVRAPSFEQYF. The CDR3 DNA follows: TGCGCCAGCAGCCAGGTTCGGGCCCCTTCCTTCGAGCAGTACTTC.